This entry features one TCR beta chain sequence. What antigen it recognizes has not been identified. Nothing much larger sits one base from this clone, and base qualities are not available. This specimen belongs to a study of T cells in narcolepsy (dated 2018 in TCRdb). Background for the entire study: Patients with narcolepsy type 1 or type 2 (NT1, NT2) were enrolled in the study together with healthy control donors. The study sought autoreactive T cells targeting hypocretin neuron self-antigens (hypocretin, TRIB2) in narcolepsy patients, using TCR Vbeta sequencing to track clonotypes in blood and CSF. Broad study findings and their caveats: Numbers of sequenced blood memory CD4+ clonotypes were comparable, with averages of around 39,000 in patients and 33,354 in controls. Plots comparing CSF and blood CD4+ T cell clonotypes from the same patient highlighted HCRT-specific and TRIB2-specific autoreactive clonotypes. According to the report, autoreactive clonotypes were detected serially in the blood of the same patients and of different patients, but not in healthy controls. No sequences matching autoreactive T cell clones were present in some of the blood memory CD4+ repertoires from patients and controls.

The receptor library was made with the immunoSEQ multiplex PCR assay. TCRdb mirrors the immuneACCESS table, restricted to in-frame sequences. Some clones are absent from its copies; in checked studies, under half trace to an unresolved V gene, and the reason for the others is unknown. This sample gives tens of thousands of clones in total; 90% to 95% of them show up just once. Roughly 0.99% of the sample is held by the ten biggest clonotypes. Spanning cysteine to phenylalanine, the CDR3 consists of 16 amino acids. This entry keeps only the CDR3 DNA: 48 bases, framed from base 1. Deletion took 4 bases off V and 0 bases off J, with a span of 13 bases between the germline ends. Sequences LNHDA (CDR1) and SQIVND (CDR2) are obtained from the germline V gene (reference sequence). For TCR Vbeta sequencing, memory CD4+ T cells were sorted ex vivo from the peripheral blood of narcolepsy patients and healthy controls.

Input material: CD45RA- memory CD4+ T cells from PBMCs. According to the study, the label for this sample's cell subset or site signals: memory T cells sorted ex vivo from peripheral blood. In this chain, TRBV19 is recombined with TRBJ1-3; the D gene is not confidently resolved. The receptor's source is a human donor with narcolepsy. At the DNA level, the sequence is TGTGCCAGTAGTACCCCCAGGCAATCCTCTGGAAACACCATATATTTT. It is translated as CASSTPRQSSGNTIYF.